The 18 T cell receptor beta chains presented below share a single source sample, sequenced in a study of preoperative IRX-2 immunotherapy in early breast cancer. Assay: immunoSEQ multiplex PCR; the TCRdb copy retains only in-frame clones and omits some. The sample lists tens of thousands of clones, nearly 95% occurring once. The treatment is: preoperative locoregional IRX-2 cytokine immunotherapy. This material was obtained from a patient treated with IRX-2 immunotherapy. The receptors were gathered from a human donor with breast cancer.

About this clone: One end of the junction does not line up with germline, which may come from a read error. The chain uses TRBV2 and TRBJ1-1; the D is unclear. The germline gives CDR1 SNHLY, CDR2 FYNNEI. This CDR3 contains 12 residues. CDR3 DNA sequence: TGTGCCACGGGAAGTACGAACGCTGAAGCTTTCTTT. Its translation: CATGSTNAEAFF.

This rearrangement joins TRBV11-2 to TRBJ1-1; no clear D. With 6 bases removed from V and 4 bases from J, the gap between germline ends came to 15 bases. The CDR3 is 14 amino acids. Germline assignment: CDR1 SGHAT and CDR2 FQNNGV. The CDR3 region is CASSNGRIGTEAFF. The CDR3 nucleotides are TGTGCCAGCAGTAATGGGAGAATTGGCACTGAAGCTTTCTTT.

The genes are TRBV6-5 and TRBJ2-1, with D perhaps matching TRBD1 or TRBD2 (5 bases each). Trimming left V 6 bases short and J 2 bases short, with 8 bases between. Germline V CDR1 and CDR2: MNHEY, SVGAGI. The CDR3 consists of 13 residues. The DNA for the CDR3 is TGTGCCAGCAGGGGGACCGCCTACAATGAGCAGTTCTTC. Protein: CASRGTAYNEQFF.

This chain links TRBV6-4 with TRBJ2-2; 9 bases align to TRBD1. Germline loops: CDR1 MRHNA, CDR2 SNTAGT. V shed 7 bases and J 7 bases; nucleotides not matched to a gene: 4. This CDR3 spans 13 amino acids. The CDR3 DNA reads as TGTGCCAGCAATACAGGGGGCAGCGGGGAGCTGTTTTTT. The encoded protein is CASNTGGSGELFF.

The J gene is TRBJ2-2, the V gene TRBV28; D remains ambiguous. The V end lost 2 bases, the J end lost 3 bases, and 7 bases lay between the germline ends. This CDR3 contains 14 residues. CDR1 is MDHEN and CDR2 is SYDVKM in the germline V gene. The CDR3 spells CASSLKVDTGELFF. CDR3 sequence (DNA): TGTGCCAGCAGTTTAAAGGTGGACACCGGGGAGCTGTTTTTT.

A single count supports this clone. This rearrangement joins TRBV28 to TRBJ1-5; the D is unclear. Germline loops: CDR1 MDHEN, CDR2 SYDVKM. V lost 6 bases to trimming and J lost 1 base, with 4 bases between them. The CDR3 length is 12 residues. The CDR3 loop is CASRQSNQPQHF. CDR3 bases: TGTGCCAGCAGGCAGAGCAATCAGCCCCAGCATTTT.

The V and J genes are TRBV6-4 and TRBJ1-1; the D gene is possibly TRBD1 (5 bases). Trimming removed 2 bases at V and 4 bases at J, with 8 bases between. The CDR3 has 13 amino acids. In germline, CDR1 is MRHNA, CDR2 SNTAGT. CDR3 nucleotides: TGTGCCAGCAGTGACGACGGGGGCACTGAAGCTTTCTTT. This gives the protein CASSDDGGTEAFF.

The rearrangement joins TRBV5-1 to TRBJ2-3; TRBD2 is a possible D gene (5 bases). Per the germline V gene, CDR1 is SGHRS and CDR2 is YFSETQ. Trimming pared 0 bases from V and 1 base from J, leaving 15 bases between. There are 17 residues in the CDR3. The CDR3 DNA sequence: TGCGCCAGCAGCTTGGGATTAGAGGGATCTGGCACAGATACGCAGTATTTT. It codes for CASSLGLEGSGTDTQYF.

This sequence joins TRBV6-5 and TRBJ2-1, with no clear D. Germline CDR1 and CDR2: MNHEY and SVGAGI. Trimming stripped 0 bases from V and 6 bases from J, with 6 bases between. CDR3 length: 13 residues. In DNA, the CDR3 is TGTGCCAGCAGTTACTCGATCGGCAATGAGCAGTTCTTC. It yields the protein CASSYSIGNEQFF.

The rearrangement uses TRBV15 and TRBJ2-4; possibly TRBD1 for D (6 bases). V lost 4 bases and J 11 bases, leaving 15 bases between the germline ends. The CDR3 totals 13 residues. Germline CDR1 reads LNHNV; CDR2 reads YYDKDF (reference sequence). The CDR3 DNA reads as TGTGCCACCAGCAACCGGGACAAGAACGTTCAGTACTTC. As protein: CATSNRDKNVQYF.

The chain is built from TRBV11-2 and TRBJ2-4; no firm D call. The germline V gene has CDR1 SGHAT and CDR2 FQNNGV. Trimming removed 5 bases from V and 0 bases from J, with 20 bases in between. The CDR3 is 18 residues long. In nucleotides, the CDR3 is TGTGCCAGCAGCCTGATGCACCCCCTCCCCCTAGCCAAAAACATTCAGTACTTC. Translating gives CASSLMHPLPLAKNIQYF.

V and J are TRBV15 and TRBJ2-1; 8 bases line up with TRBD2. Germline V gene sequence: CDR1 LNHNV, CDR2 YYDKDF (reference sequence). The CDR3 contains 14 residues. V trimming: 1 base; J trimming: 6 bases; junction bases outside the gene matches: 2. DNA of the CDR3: TGTGCCACCAGCAGAGTTCTAGCGGGCAATGAGCAGTTCTTC. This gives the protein CATSRVLAGNEQFF.

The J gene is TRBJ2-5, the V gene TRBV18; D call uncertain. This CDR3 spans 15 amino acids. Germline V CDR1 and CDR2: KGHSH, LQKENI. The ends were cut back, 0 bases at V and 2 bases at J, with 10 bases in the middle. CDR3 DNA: TGTGCCAGCTCACCACCCAGCCGAGCGCAAGAGACCCAGTACTTC. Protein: CASSPPSRAQETQYF.

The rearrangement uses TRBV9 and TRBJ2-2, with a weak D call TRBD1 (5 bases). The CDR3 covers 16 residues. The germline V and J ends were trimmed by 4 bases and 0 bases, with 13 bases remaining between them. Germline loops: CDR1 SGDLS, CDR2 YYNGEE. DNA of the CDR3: TGTGCCAGCAGCAAAAAAACACAGGCGAACACCGGGGAGCTGTTTTTT. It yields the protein CASSKKTQANTGELFF.

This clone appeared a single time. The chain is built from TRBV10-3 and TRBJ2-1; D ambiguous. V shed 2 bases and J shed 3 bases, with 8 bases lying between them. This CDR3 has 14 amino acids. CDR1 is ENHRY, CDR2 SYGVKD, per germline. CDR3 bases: TGTGCCATCAGTGAGGCCGGGCACTACAATGAGCAGTTCTTC. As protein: CAISEAGHYNEQFF.

CDR3 in amino acids: CASSQDRGRAEGYTF. CDR3 nucleotides: TGTGCCAGCAGCCAAGATAGGGGCAGGGCAGAAGGCTACACCTTC. The rearrangement joins TRBV4-2 to TRBJ1-2, with D perhaps TRBD1 (5 bases). Trimming removed 0 bases at V and 8 bases at J, with 16 bases between. CDR1 is LGHNA, CDR2 YNFKEQ, per germline. CDR3 size: 15 residues.

The CDR3 reads CASSFPNSNWAGQETQYF. The CDR3 DNA reads as TGCGCCAGCAGCTTCCCCAATAGTAATTGGGCGGGGCAAGAGACCCAGTACTTC. This sequence joins TRBV5-1 and TRBJ2-5; weak D call: TRBD2 (6 bases). The length of the CDR3 is 18 residues. Trimming stripped 2 bases from V and 2 bases from J, with 22 bases between. Germline V lookup: CDR1 SGHRS, CDR2 YFSETQ.

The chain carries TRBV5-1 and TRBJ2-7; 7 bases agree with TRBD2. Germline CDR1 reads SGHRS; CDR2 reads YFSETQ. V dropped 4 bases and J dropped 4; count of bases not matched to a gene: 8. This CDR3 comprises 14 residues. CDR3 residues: CASSRIAGQYEQYF. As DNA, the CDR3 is TGCGCCAGCAGCAGAATAGCGGGCCAATACGAGCAGTACTTC.